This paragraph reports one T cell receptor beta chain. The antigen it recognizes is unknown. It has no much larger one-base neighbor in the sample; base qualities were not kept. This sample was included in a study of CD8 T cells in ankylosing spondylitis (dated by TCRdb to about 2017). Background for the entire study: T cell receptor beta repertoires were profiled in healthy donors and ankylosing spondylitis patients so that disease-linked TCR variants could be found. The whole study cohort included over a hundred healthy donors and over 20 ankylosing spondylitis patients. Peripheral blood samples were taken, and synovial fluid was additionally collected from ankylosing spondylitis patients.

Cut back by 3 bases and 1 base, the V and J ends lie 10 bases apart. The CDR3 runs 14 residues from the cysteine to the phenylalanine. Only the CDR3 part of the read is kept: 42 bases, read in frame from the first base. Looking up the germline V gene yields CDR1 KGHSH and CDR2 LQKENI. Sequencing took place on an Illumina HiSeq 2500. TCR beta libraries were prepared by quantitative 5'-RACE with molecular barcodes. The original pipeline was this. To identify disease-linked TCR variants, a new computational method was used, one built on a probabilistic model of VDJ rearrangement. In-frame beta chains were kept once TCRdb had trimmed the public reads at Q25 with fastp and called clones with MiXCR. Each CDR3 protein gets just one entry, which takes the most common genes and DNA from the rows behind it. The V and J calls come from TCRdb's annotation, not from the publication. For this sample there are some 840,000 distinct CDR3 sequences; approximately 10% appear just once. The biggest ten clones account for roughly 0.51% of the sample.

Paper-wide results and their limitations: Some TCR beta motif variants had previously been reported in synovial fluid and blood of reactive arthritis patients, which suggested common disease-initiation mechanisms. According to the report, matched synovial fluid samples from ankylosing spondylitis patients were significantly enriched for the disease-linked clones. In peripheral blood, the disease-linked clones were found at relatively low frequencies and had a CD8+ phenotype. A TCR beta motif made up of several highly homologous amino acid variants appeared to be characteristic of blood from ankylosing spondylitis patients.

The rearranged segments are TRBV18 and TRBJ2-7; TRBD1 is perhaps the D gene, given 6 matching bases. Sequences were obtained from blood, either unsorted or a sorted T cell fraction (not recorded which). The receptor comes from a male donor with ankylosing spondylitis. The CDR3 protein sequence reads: CASSPGAESYEQYF. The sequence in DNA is TGTGCCAGCTCACCGGGGGCGGAATCCTACGAGCAGTACTTC.